This T cell receptor (beta chain) emerged from a study of cytomegalovirus exposure and HLA in healthy donors. Study-wide results and limits: Reports indicate that TCR beta sequences accurately predicted the HLA-A and HLA-B alleles of most subjects. In a later analysis, an Asian-associated ancestry cluster reportedly showed fewer N-insertions than the approximately 700-donor mean.

Points on this clone: Its cognate antigen is unknown.

PCR used 60 Vbeta primers and 13 Jbeta primers. Data came from immunoSEQ multiplex PCR; TCRdb stores just in-frame clones and leaves some out. The sample has 150,000 to 200,000 clones, over 75% seen once. Germline-derived CDR1 and CDR2 are SGDLS and YYNGEE. The trim removed 4 bases at V and 6 bases at J, leaving 5 bases unmatched. CDR3 length: 14 amino acids. The sequence derives from a girl younger than two in good health and CMV-seronegative. This chain uses TRBV9 with TRBJ2-7; 12 bases map to TRBD2. Material for sequencing was PBMCs. CDR3 residues: CASSPLAGGVEQYF. As DNA, the CDR3 is TGTGCCAGCAGCCCTCTAGCGGGAGGGGTCGAGCAGTACTTC.